This TCR beta chain was sequenced during a study of Graves' ophthalmopathy and Graves' hyperthyroidism. This clonotype was observed many times. Antigen specificity is unknown. Overall study findings and caveats: Among expanded thyroid clonotypes above 0.001 frequency, most also occurred in blood.

Amplifying from RNA transcripts, the study obtained TCR beta CDR3 regions. Scientists carried out first-round RT-PCR using HTBI primers and then a second-round multiplex PCR. From the multiplex PCR reads, TCRdb called clonotypes with MiXCR, one entry per CDR3 protein. The table records 350,000 to 400,000 distinct CDR3 sequences, about 17% of them present only once. The V gene's germline CDR1 is LNHDA and CDR2 SQIVND (reference sequence). Deletions cut 4 bases from V and 7 bases from J, with 2 bases between. This CDR3 has 10 residues. The chain employs TRBV19 and TRBJ1-5; the D is unclear. The sample taken for sequencing was peripheral blood. The TCR originated in a woman aged 18 to 35 with Graves' ophthalmopathy. This CDR3 is CASSNQPQHF. In DNA, the CDR3 is TGTGCCAGTAGTAACCAGCCCCAGCATTTT.